Below, 7 T cell receptor beta chains from the same sample are listed, as sequenced in a study of long-term antiretroviral therapy in people with HIV. immunoSEQ v3.0 was run at survey level. Some clones are missing from TCRdb's copy, which holds only in-frame ones; the method was immunoSEQ multiplex PCR. This sample has 9,000 to 13,000 clones, with roughly 89% found just once. The input for sequencing was unsorted PBMCs, taken 0.2 years before starting antiretroviral therapy. Every receptor here comes from a woman in her forties with HIV.

In its sample, this clone ranks as medium-sized (0.01 to 0.1%). The J gene is TRBJ2-1, the V gene TRBV6-1; no definite D call. The V end lost 1 base, the J end lost 1 base, and 8 bases lay between the germline ends. The CDR3 is 15 residues long. CDR1 is MNHNS and CDR2 is SASEGT in the germline V gene. Here the CDR3 DNA reads TGTGCCAGCAGTGAAGTTTTGGGATCCTACAATGAGCAGTTCTTC. The encoded protein is CASSEVLGSYNEQFF.

This chain links TRBV19 with TRBJ1-5, with 7 bases that match TRBD1. Germline CDR1 and CDR2: LNHDA and SQIVND (reference sequence). Losses at the gene ends were 3 bases for V and 10 bases for J; bases not matched to a gene: 12. This CDR3 region has 15 residues. The DNA of the CDR3 is TGTGCCAGTAGTATTCCCCGACAGGGCCAAACACCCCAGCATTTT. Its protein product is CASSIPRQGQTPQHF.

The gene calls are TRBV30 and TRBJ1-2, with D hard to call. The CDR3 is made up of 13 amino acids. Germline lookup yields CDR1 GTSNPN and CDR2 SVGIG (reference sequence). Trimming shortened V by 5 bases and J by 8 bases, and 18 bases separated the two germline ends. As DNA, the CDR3 is TGTGCCTGGCGGCTGACCTTTACTGGAGGCTACACCTTC. Residues: CAWRLTFTGGYTF.

The CDR3 DNA reads as TGTGCCAGCAGCTCCCCCCGGACAGGGGGCGCGAGGACTGAAGCTTTCTTT. Encoded protein: CASSSPRTGGARTEAFF. V usage is TRBV7-9 and J usage is TRBJ1-1; 11 bases fit TRBD1. V gave up 4 bases and J gave up 5 bases; unmatched junction bases: 12. The germline V gene encodes CDR1 SEHNR and CDR2 FQNEAQ (reference sequence). This CDR3 is 17 amino acids long.

The chain carries TRBV5-1 and TRBJ2-1; TRBD1 agrees at 8 bases. Germline loops: CDR1 SGHRS, CDR2 YFSETQ. Trimming cost V 3 bases and J 6 bases; bases outside gene matches: 14. This CDR3 contains 17 residues. The CDR3 DNA sequence: TGCGCCAGCAGCTCGGGATTGGGACAGGAAAGGATCAATGAGCAGTTCTTC. Translating gives CASSSGLGQERINEQFF.

The chain recombines TRBV7-9 with TRBJ1-5, with D maybe TRBD1 (6 bases). The V gene lost 4 bases and the J gene lost 6 bases, with 16 bases spanning the gap. The CDR3 covers 15 residues. The V gene's germline CDR1 is SEHNR and CDR2 FQNEAQ (reference sequence). The CDR3, as DNA: TGTGCCAGCAGCTATACAGGGTCCTTGAGTCAGCCCCAGCATTTT. Residues: CASSYTGSLSQPQHF.

The rearrangement links TRBV5-1 to TRBJ2-7, with D possibly being TRBD1 (6 bases). This CDR3 has 14 residues. V lost 3 bases and J 5 bases, leaving 15 bases between the germline ends. CDR1 is SGHRS, CDR2 YFSETQ, per germline. The CDR3 bases are TGCGCCAGCAGCTCAGGGGACGGTTCCAACGAGCAGTACTTC. It encodes CASSSGDGSNEQYF.